The next 18 T cell receptor beta chains were all read from a single sample in a study of blood T cell repertoires in COVID-19. Only in-frame clones appear in the TCRdb table, and some are missing; sequencing was by immunoSEQ multiplex PCR. The sample includes fewer than 300,000 clones, 87% of them seen just once. Sequenced: peripheral blood. Receptors were obtained from a woman in her 50s with acute or convalescent COVID-19.

This rearrangement joins TRBV19 to TRBJ2-1; 7 bases fit TRBD2. The V and J ends lost 5 bases and 5 bases, in that order; junction bases with no gene match: 9. Germline CDR1 LNHDA, CDR2 SQIVND (reference sequence). This CDR3 has 15 residues. The CDR3 is CASSGRLGGNNEQFF. The CDR3 DNA reads as TGTGCCAGTAGTGGCCGGCTGGGAGGGAACAATGAGCAGTTCTTC.

V usage is TRBV30 and J usage is TRBJ1-1; D might be TRBD1 (5 bases). Germline-derived CDR1 and CDR2 are GTSNPN and SVGIG (reference sequence). Trimming removed 0 bases from V and 3 bases from J, with 8 bases in between. The CDR3 consists of 13 residues. The CDR3 DNA reads as TGTGCCTGGAGTGTACGGACACACACTGAAGCTTTCTTT. It encodes CAWSVRTHTEAFF.

This chain joins TRBV5-6 and TRBJ2-4; possibly TRBD1 for D (5 bases). From germline, CDR1 is SGHDT and CDR2 YYEEEE. Trimming removed 0 bases from V and 6 bases from J, with 10 bases in between. The CDR3 contains 14 residues. The CDR3 DNA reads as TGTGCCAGCAGCTTGGGCCAGGGTGGAAACATTCAGTACTTC. Encoded protein: CASSLGQGGNIQYF.

V is TRBV2 and J is TRBJ1-5; weak D call: TRBD1 (5 bases). CDR1 is SNHLY, CDR2 FYNNEI, per germline. The CDR3 has 15 amino acids. V lost 5 bases, J lost 1 base, and 12 bases lay in between. CDR3 region: CASSYQGFSNQPQHF. The CDR3 bases are TGTGCCAGCAGTTACCAGGGATTCAGCAATCAGCCCCAGCATTTT.

This chain connects TRBV19 to TRBJ2-7, with 8 bases lining up with TRBD2. The CDR3 spans 14 residues. Germline lookup yields CDR1 LNHDA and CDR2 SQIVND (reference sequence). J lost 6 bases, V lost 3 bases, and 7 bases had no gene match. CDR3 residues: CASSISAGGLEQYF. The CDR3 DNA sequence: TGTGCCAGTAGTATCTCGGCGGGGGGCCTCGAGCAGTACTTC.

This chain links TRBV5-1 with TRBJ2-7, with D uncertain. The CDR3 is 15 residues long. Germline V gene lookup returns CDR1 SGHRS and CDR2 YFSETQ. Trimming pared 0 bases from V and 0 bases from J, leaving 10 bases between. CDR3 in amino acids: CASSLGAGNSYEQYF. The CDR3, as DNA: TGCGCCAGCAGCTTGGGGGCAGGCAACTCCTACGAGCAGTACTTC.

The J gene is TRBJ2-7, the V gene TRBV27; 10 bases are a match to TRBD1. V trimming: 5 bases; J trimming: 3 bases; junction bases outside the gene matches: 4. This CDR3 spans 14 amino acids. CDR1 MNHEY and CDR2 SMNVEV come from the germline V gene (reference sequence). In DNA, the CDR3 is TGTGCCAGCAGTCTAGGGGACAGGGGCTACGAGCAGTACTTC. Residues: CASSLGDRGYEQYF.

The rearrangement links TRBV30 to TRBJ1-3; 9 nucleotides line up with TRBD1. Germline values: CDR1 GTSNPN, CDR2 SVGIG (reference sequence). This CDR3 contains 19 residues. V was pared by 1 base and J by 0 bases, with 13 bases of the junction left unmatched. The CDR3 protein is CAWSGLDRGRLSSGNTIYF. The DNA of the CDR3 is TGTGCCTGGAGTGGTTTGGACAGGGGCCGACTTAGCTCTGGAAACACCATATATTTT.

The chain employs TRBV24-1 and TRBJ1-1, with D perhaps matching TRBD1 (5 bases). V was cut by 7 bases and J by 6 bases, with 17 bases left in between. In germline, CDR1 is KGHDR, CDR2 SFDVKD. The CDR3 is 14 residues long. CDR3 amino acids: CATRRTGRGAEAFF. CDR3 bases: TGTGCCACCAGAAGAACAGGTCGAGGCGCTGAAGCTTTCTTT.

The chain has TRBV4-1 and TRBJ1-1; unclear D gene. The V and J ends lost 2 bases and 5 bases respectively, with 9 bases between them. This CDR3 has 13 residues. CDR1 and CDR2 (germline): MGHRA, YSYEKL. Here the CDR3 reads CASSQIGRTEAFF. Here the CDR3 DNA reads TGCGCCAGCAGCCAAATAGGGAGAACTGAAGCTTTCTTT.

The chain links TRBV7-8 to TRBJ1-1; D perhaps matches TRBD1 (5 bases). The germline CDR1 and CDR2 sequences are SGHVS and FQNEAQ. Trimming left V 1 base short and J 4 bases short, with 7 bases between. CDR3 length: 13 amino acids. The CDR3 DNA reads TGTGCCAGCAGCTTAGAAAGGGGCACTGAAGCTTTCTTT. Translated, it gives CASSLERGTEAFF.

The chain combines TRBV4-1 with TRBJ1-1; D is possibly TRBD1 (6 bases). Trimming stripped 0 bases from V and 3 bases from J, with 17 bases between. CDR1 is MGHRA and CDR2 is YSYEKL in the germline V gene. The CDR3 has 17 residues. The CDR3 nucleotides read TGCGCCAGCAGCCAAGAAGGGGCGGGGGGCTTCGACACTGAAGCTTTCTTT. As protein: CASSQEGAGGFDTEAFF.

The chain recombines TRBV5-6 with TRBJ2-7, with TRBD1 identical over 10 bases. From germline, CDR1 is SGHDT and CDR2 YYEEEE. V lost 6 bases to trimming and J lost 1 base; unmatched junction nucleotides: 4. The CDR3 contains 14 residues. CDR3 loop: CASIRTGGSYEQYF. CDR3 DNA sequence: TGTGCCAGCATCCGGACAGGGGGATCCTACGAGCAGTACTTC. The full variable domain, with the rest looked up from reference TRBV5-6 and TRBJ2-7, is DAGVTQSPTHLIKTRGQQVTLRCSPKSGHDTVSWYQQALGQGPQFIFQYYEEEERQRGNFPDRFSGHQFPNYSSELNVNALLLGDSALYLCASIRTGGSYEQYFGPGTRLTVT.

The CDR3 DNA sequence: TGTGCCATCAGTGAGTCGCCCGGGGGGGGCGGGAGAGATACGCAGTATTTT. Translating it yields CAISESPGGGGRDTQYF. V is TRBV10-3 and J is TRBJ2-3; 8 bases align to TRBD2. The CDR3 consists of 17 residues. Trimming took 0 bases from V and 5 from J; bases not matched to a gene: 10. Germline V gene sequence: CDR1 ENHRY, CDR2 SYGVKD.

The chain links TRBV25-1 to TRBJ2-2; 10 bases fit TRBD2. CDR1 MGHDK and CDR2 SYGVNS come from the germline V gene. This CDR3 is built from 18 residues. J lost 7 bases, V lost 7 bases, and 18 bases had no gene match. CDR3 nucleotides: TGTGCCAGCACCCCGGGACAGAGGACTAGCGGCACGTACGGGGAGCTGTTTTTT. Encoded protein: CASTPGQRTSGTYGELFF.

The genes are TRBV10-3 and TRBJ2-6, with 8 bases matching TRBD1. This CDR3 spans 17 amino acids. Per germline, CDR1 ENHRY and CDR2 SYGVKD. V lost 4 bases, J lost 0 bases, and 5 bases stayed unmatched. DNA of the CDR3: TGTGCCATCAGTGCCGGACAGGGAACCTCTGGGGCCAACGTCCTGACTTTC. Translated, it gives CAISAGQGTSGANVLTF.

V is TRBV15 and J is TRBJ1-3; no definite D call. V was clipped by 0 bases and J by 3 bases, with 12 bases between them. This CDR3 is built from 16 residues. Germline loops: CDR1 LNHNV, CDR2 YYDKDF (reference sequence). The CDR3: CATSRESGLFGNTIYF. In DNA, the CDR3 is TGTGCCACCAGCAGAGAATCAGGTCTCTTTGGAAACACCATATATTTT.

V gene TRBV19 combines with J gene TRBJ2-7; TRBD1 aligns across 10 bases. Per the germline V gene, CDR1 is LNHDA and CDR2 is SQIVND (reference sequence). CDR3 length equals 15 residues. V trimming: 6 bases; J trimming: 2 bases; junction bases outside the gene matches: 7. CDR3 DNA: TGTGCCAGTAGAAGCGGGACAGGGGTCCCCTACGAGCAGTACTTC. It codes for CASRSGTGVPYEQYF.